This T cell receptor (beta chain) was found in a study of blood T cell repertoires in COVID-19. Assay used: immunoSEQ multiplex PCR; TCRdb lists only in-frame clones, some missing. The table has 300,000 to 400,000 clones, around 91% seen once. The V and J ends lost 1 base and 2 bases respectively, with 11 bases between them. This CDR3 is 15 amino acids long. The germline gives CDR1 SSHAT, CDR2 FNYEAQ (reference sequence). The clonotype originates from a man aged 18 to 29 who had recovered from COVID-19. Sequencing was done on a sample of PBMCs or T cells enriched from blood (not recorded which). J is TRBJ2-5 and V is TRBV7-7; perhaps TRBD2 as D (6 bases). The CDR3 is CASSLGASEQETQYF. Written as DNA, the CDR3 is TGTGCCAGCAGCTTAGGGGCTAGCGAACAAGAGACCCAGTACTTC.